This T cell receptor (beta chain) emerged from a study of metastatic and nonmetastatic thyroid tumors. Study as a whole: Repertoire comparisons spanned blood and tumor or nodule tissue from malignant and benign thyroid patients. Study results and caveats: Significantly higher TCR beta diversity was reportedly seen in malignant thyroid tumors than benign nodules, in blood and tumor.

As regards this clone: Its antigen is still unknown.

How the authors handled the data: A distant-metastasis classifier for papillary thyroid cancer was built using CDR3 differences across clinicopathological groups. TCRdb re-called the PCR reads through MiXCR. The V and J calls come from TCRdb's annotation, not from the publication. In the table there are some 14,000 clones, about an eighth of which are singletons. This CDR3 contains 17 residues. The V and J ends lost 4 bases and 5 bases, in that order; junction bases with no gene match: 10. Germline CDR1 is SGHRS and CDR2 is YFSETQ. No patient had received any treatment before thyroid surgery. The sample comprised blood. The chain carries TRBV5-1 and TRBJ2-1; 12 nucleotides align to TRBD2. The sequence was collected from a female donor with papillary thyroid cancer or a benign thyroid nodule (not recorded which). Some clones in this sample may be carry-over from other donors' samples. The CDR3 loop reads CASSMGLAGSSHNEQFF. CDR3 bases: TGCGCCAGCAGCATGGGACTAGCGGGTTCTTCCCACAATGAGCAGTTCTTC.